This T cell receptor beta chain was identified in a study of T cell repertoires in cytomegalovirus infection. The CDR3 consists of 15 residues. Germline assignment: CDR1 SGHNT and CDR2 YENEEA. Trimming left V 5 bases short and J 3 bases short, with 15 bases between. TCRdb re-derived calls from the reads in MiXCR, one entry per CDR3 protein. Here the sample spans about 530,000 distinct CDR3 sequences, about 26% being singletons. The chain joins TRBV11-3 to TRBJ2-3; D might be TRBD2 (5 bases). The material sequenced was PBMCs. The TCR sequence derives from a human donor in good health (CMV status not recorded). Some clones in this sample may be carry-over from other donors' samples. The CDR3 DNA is TGTGCCAGCAGCGTACGAGGGTTCGAGACAGATACGCAGTATTTT. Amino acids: CASSVRGFETDTQYF.